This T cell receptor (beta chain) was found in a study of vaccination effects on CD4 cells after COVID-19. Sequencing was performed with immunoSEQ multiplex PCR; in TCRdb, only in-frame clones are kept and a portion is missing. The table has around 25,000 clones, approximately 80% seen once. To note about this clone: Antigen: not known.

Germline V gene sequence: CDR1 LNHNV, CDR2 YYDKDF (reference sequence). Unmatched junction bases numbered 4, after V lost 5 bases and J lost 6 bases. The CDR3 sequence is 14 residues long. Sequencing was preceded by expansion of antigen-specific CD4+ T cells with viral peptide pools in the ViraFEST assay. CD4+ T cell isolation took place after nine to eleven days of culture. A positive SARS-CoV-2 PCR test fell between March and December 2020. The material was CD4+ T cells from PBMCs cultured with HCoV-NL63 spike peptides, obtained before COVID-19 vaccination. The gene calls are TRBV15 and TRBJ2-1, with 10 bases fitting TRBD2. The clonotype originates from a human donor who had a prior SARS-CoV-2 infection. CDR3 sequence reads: CATSARLAGNEQFF. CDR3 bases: TGTGCCACCAGCGCCCGACTAGCGGGCAATGAGCAGTTCTTC.